This T cell receptor (beta chain) was observed in a study of shared clonotypes between healthy human individuals (dated by TCRdb to the early 2020s). For the study in its entirety: Two women and a few men aged 18 to 49 years were included in the cohort. For each donor, three plates each were used for CD4 naive and CD4 memory, two plates were used for CD8 naive, and one plate was used for CD8 memory. Blood TCR repertoires of four to six healthy adults were deeply sequenced to estimate repertoire size and the extent of clonotype sharing between individuals. To increase sequencing depth and limit assay-specific biases, different laboratories used diverse techniques to prepare libraries and sequence TCR repertoires. Between about 0.94 and 10 billion PBMCs per donor were obtained by leukapheresis.

A remark on this clone: What this receptor recognizes is not known. No base qualities exist here, and no much larger clone lies one base off it.

The CDR3 has 16 amino acids, counting the end cysteine and phenylalanine. The CDR3 DNA has 48 bases and is translated from base 1. The germline V and J ends show losses of 3 bases and 5 bases respectively, and no gene match explains 5 bases of the junction. CDR1 MGHRA and CDR2 YSYEKL were looked up in the germline V gene. The donors were healthy, HIV-negative adults with no recently reported acute infections or vaccinations. Every donor was a Caucasian adult living in Nashville, Tennessee, USA. CD4+ T cells were enriched by magnetic negative selection; naive cells were then positively selected on CD45RA, and the negative fraction formed the memory subset. Blood was obtained by leukapheresis, after which PBMCs were separated by Ficoll-Histopaque density gradient centrifugation and cryopreserved in liquid nitrogen vapor phase. Analytical flow cytometry was used to check the purity and quantity of every magnetically sorted T cell population. Genomic DNA was isolated from each sorted fraction and quantified by UV absorbance on a Nanodrop 2000c.

Points the paper makes about the study in general: The genetic and exposure-history diversity represented was limited by the small number of donors. Incomplete sequencing was indicated by rarefaction of sorted-subset datasets, despite the large sequencing depth. Based on pairwise subsampling, the degree of clonotype sharing among donors was expected to be affected by sequencing depth. Only blood was sampled, and tissue TCR repertoires likely differ from those in blood. Naive subsets generally had larger estimated clonotype richness than memory subsets did. Higher generation probabilities were observed for clonotypes shared by all four sorted-subset donors than for non-shared clonotypes. About 5% of naive CD4, 3.5% of naive CD8, around 2.3% of memory CD4, and 0.35% to 0.5% of memory CD8 clonotypes were shared across several donors.

TCR CDR3 regions were amplified from genomic DNA by multiplex PCR using the deep immunoSEQ assay. For each cell subset, the extracted genomic DNA was distributed evenly across all wells of several immunoSEQ 96-well plates, and each plate served as one replicate. For sorted subsets, each replicate PCR was loaded with approximately 190 ng genomic DNA, equivalent to approximately 33,000 T cell genomes. Purified libraries were measured with a Qubit 3.0 fluorometer, size-checked on a Bioanalyzer 2100, and measured again with the KAPA Library Quantification kit. Every immunoSEQ 96-well plate was sequenced on a dedicated single-read 150-cycle Illumina NextSeq 550 flow cell. As for how the authors treated the data: The immunoSEQ output contained only junctional sequences without quality scores, so filtering could not match that applied to full-length reads. Sequences were annotated with PyIR, a Python wrapper for IgBLAST v1.9, and V/J genes and CDR3 were assigned using IMGT germline references. Reads with weak V/J assignments (E-value above 1e-6), missing CDR3, stop codons, out-of-frame junctions, or ambiguous translated residues were removed. V3J clonotypes were defined as sequences sharing an identical inferred V gene, J gene, and CDR3 amino acid sequence. Percentage overlap between repertoires was calculated by dividing the number of shared unique clonotypes by the size of the smaller repertoire. Repertoire richness was assessed with RTK rarefaction, the Chao1 estimator, and Recon v2.1 estimates of unobserved clonotypes. Generation probabilities for all TCRbeta clonotypes obtained by the gDNA method from several donors were computed using OLGA. In its TCRdb copy, this immuneACCESS table keeps in-frame sequences only and misses some clones. Where compared with another copy, unresolved V genes explain less than half of these, and the others have no known cause. V and J calls and clone size are given by that table; D and trimming were obtained from the DNA. The sample table shows 2 million to 2.5 million clones, and less than 95% are seen once. In total, the top ten clones hold 0.3% to 0.4% of the sample.

The rearrangement joined TRBV4-1 to TRBJ2-5, with 14 junctional bases fitting TRBD2. The sample consisted of naive CD4+ T cells from PBMCs. What this sample's cell subset or site label stands for: CD45RA+ positively selected. The receptor was isolated from a man between 18 and 29 years old in good health. Some clones in this sample may be carry-over from other donors' samples. The nucleotide sequence is given as TGCGCCAGCAGCCAGACTAGCGGGAGGGCCGGGGAGACCCAGTACTTC. This yields the protein CASSQTSGRAGETQYF.